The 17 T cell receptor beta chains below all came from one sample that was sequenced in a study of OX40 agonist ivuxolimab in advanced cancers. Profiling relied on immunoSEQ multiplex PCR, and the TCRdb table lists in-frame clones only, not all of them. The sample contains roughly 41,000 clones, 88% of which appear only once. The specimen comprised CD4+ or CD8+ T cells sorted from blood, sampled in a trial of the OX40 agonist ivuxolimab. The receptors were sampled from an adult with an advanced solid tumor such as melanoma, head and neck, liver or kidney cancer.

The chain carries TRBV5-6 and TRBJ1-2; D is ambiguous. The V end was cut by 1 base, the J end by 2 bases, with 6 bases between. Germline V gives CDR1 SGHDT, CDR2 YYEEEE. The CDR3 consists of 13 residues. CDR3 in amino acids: CASSLYRNYGYTF. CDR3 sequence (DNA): TGTGCCAGCAGCTTGTATCGGAACTATGGCTACACCTTC.

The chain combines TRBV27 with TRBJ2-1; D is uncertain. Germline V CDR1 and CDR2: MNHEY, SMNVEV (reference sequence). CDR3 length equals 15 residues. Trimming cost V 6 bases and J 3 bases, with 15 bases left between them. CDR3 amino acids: CASRTEIGSYNEQFF. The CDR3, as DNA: TGTGCCAGCAGGACTGAAATTGGTAGCTACAATGAGCAGTTCTTC.

The CDR3 bases are TGTGCCAGCTCACCTAGGGGACAGGGAGGCGAGACCCAGTACTTC. Residues: CASSPRGQGGETQYF. The chain carries TRBV18 and TRBJ2-5, with 9 bases that match TRBD1. J gave up 5 bases and V 3 bases, and 7 bases lay outside the gene matches. The CDR3 is 15 amino acids. The germline V gene has CDR1 KGHSH and CDR2 LQKENI. Supplemented by reference TRBV18 and TRBJ2-5, the full variable domain reads NAGVMQNPRHLVRRRGQEARLRCSPMKGHSHVYWYRQLPEEGLKFMVYLQKENIIDESGMPKERFSAEFPKEGPSILRIQQVVRGDSAAYFCASSPRGQGGETQYFGPGTRLLVL.

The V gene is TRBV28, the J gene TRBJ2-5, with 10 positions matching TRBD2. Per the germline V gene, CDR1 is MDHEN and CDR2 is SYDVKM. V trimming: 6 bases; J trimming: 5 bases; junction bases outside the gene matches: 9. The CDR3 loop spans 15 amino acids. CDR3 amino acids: CASSSSGGVGETQYF. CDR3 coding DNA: TGTGCCAGCAGCTCTAGCGGGGGTGTTGGGGAGACCCAGTACTTC.

CDR3 DNA sequence: TGCGCCAGCAGTTCGGGATTGCAGCCGGGGGGATCACCCCTCCACTTT. Translating it yields CASSSGLQPGGSPLHF. The chain carries TRBV5-1 and TRBJ1-6; the D gene is possibly TRBD1 (5 bases). Looked up from germline, CDR1 is SGHRS and CDR2 is YFSETQ. The V end lost 5 bases, the J end lost 10 bases, and 22 bases lay between the germline ends. The CDR3 consists of 16 residues.

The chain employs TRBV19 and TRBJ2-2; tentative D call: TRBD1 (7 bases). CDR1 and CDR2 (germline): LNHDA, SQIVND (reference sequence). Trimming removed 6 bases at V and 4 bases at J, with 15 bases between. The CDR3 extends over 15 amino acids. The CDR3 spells CASRPRQGGTGELFF. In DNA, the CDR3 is TGTGCCAGTAGGCCTCGACAGGGAGGCACCGGGGAGCTGTTTTTT.

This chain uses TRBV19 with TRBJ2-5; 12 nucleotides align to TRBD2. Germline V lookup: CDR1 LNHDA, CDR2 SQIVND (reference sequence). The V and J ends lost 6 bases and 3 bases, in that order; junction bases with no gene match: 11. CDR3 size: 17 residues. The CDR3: CASRSLAGGPQEETQYF. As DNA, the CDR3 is TGTGCCAGTAGGTCACTAGCGGGGGGCCCGCAGGAAGAGACCCAGTACTTC.

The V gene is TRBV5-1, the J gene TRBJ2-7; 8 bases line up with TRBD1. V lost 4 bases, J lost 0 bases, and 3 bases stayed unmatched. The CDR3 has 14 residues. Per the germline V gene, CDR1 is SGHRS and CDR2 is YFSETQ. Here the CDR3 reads CASSPDRVSYEQYF. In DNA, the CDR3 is TGCGCCAGCAGCCCGGACAGGGTCTCCTACGAGCAGTACTTC.

CDR3 nucleotides: TGTGCCAGTAACCGAAAAGGGGTCGCTAATGAAAAACTGTTTTTT. It yields the protein CASNRKGVANEKLFF. The chain has TRBV19 and TRBJ1-4, with D possibly matching TRBD1 (5 bases). The CDR3 has 15 residues. Germline CDR1 and CDR2: LNHDA and SQIVND (reference sequence). Trimming left V 7 bases short and J 3 bases short, with 15 bases between.

The CDR3 DNA reads as TGTGCCAGCAGCTTAGATCACGGACGGGCAGGGGACGGCTACACCTTC. It yields the protein CASSLDHGRAGDGYTF. This chain joins TRBV11-2 and TRBJ1-2, with a possible D match to TRBD1 (6 bases). This CDR3 spans 16 amino acids. V was clipped by 0 bases and J by 8 bases, with 19 bases between them. Per germline, CDR1 SGHAT and CDR2 FQNNGV. Together with reference TRBV11-2 and TRBJ1-2, the CDR3 gives the full variable domain: EAGVAQSPRYKIIEKRQSVAFWCNPISGHATLYWYQQILGQGPKLLIQFQNNGVVDDSQLPKDRFSAERLKGVDSTLKIQPAKLEDSAVYLCASSLDHGRAGDGYTFGSGTRLTVV.

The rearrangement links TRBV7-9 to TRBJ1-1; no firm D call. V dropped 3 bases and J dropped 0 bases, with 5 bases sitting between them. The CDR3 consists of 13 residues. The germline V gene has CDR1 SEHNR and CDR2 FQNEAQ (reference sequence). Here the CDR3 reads CASSFEVNTEAFF. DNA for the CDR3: TGTGCCAGCAGCTTTGAGGTGAACACTGAAGCTTTCTTT.

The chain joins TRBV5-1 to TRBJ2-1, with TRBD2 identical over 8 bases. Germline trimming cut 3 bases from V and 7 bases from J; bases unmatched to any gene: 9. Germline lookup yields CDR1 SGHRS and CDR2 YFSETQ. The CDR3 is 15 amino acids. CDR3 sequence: CASSSTGGRQNEQFF. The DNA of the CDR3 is TGCGCCAGCAGCTCAACGGGGGGGCGTCAGAATGAGCAGTTCTTC.

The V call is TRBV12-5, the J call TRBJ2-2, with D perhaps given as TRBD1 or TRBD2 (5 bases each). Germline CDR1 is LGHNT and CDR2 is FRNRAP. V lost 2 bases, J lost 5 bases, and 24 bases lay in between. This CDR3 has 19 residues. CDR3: CASGLLGTDLRKVTGELFF. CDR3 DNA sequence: TGTGCTAGTGGTTTGCTAGGGACGGACCTTCGGAAGGTTACCGGGGAGCTGTTTTTT.

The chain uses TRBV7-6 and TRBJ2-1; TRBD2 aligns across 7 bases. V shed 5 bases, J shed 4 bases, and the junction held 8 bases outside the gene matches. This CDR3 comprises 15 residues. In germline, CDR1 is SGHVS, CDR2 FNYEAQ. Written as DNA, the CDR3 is TGTGCCAGCAGCAAAAGCGGGGTCATTTACAATGAGCAGTTCTTC. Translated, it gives CASSKSGVIYNEQFF.

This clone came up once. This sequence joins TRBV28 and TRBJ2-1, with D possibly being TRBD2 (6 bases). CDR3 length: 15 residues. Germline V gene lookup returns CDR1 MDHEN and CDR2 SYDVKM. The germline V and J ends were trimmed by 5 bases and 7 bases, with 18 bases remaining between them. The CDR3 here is CASSSRTKPPNEQFF. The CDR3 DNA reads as TGTGCCAGCAGTAGTAGGACTAAACCACCAAATGAGCAGTTCTTC.

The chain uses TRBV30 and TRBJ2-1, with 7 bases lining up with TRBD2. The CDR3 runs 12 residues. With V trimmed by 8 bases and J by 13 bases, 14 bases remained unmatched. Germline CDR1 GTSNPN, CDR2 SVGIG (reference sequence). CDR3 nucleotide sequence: TGTGCCGGCATCCTTAGCGGGCGTATTCAGTTCTTC. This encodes CAGILSGRIQFF.

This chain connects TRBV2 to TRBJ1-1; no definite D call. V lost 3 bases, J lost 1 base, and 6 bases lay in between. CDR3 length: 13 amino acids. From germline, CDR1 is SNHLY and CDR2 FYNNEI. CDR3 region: CASSDRPNTEAFF. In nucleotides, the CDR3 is TGTGCCAGCAGTGACAGGCCGAACACTGAAGCTTTCTTT.